Presented here are 8 T cell receptor beta chains from one specimen sequenced in a study of shared clonotypes between healthy human individuals (dated by TCRdb to the early 2020s). Receptor amplification or capture employed the immunoSEQ multiplex PCR assay. The immuneACCESS repertoire file appears here via TCRdb, limited to in-frame rearrangements. These files lack a portion of the clones; in checked studies, under half of the deficit traces to unresolved V genes, and the cause of the others is not known. The sample table holds roughly 850,000 clones, of which about 96% were seen once. The ten top clones hold roughly 0.23% of the sample. CD8 naive samples consisted of CD45RO-negative cells that were positively selected for CCR7, yielding a CD45RA+CCR7+ population without TemRA cells. The sample comprised naive CD8+ T cells sorted from blood. The cell subset or site label here, explained by the study, means: CD45RA+CCR7+. The source of these receptors is a man younger than 40 in good health.

A word on this clone: Other nucleotide sequences from this sample produce the same CDR3. V gene TRBV9 combines with J gene TRBJ2-7; D tentatively reads TRBD1 or TRBD2 (6 bases each). The CDR3 sequence is 14 residues long. Germline CDR1 reads SGDLS; CDR2 reads YYNGEE. With 0 bases removed from V and 2 bases from J, the gap between germline ends came to 9 bases. CDR3: CASSVGGDTYEQYF. DNA for the CDR3: TGTGCCAGCAGCGTAGGGGGGGACACCTACGAGCAGTACTTC.

This chain connects TRBV6-6 to TRBJ1-2; a possible D gene is TRBD1 (5 bases). V gave up 4 bases and J gave up 5 bases, with 14 bases separating them. This CDR3 is 14 amino acids long. The germline CDR1 and CDR2 sequences are MNHNY and SVGAGI (reference sequence). In nucleotides, the CDR3 is TGTGCCAGCAGTTCCCCCGGGGGTAAATATGGCTACACCTTC. Its translation is CASSSPGGKYGYTF.

Comment on this clone: Relative to the germline gene, one junction end is altered; a read error may explain this. The chain has TRBV7-7 and TRBJ2-3; TRBD2 aligns across 8 bases. The CDR3 has 21 amino acids. CDR1 is SSHAT, CDR2 FNYEAQ, per germline (reference sequence). The CDR3 DNA is TGTGCTAGCAGCTTAGAAGTTGTGACGGGACTAGACTATTCTAGCACAGATACGCAGTATTTT. Translation gives CASSLEVVTGLDYSSTDTQYF. The full variable domain, in which reference TRBV7-7 and TRBJ2-3 provide the parts outside the CDR3, is GAGVSQSPRYKVTKRGQDVTLRCDPISSHATLYWYQQALGQGPEFLTYFNYEAQPDKSGLPSDRFSAERPEGSISTLTIQRTEQRDSAMYRCASSLEVVTGLDYSSTDTQYFGPGTRLTVL.

A word on this clone: This same CDR3 is encoded by further DNA sequences in the sample. V and J are TRBV11-2 and TRBJ2-7; 11 bases line up with TRBD2. The CDR3 runs 15 residues. CDR1 and CDR2 from the germline V gene are SGHAT and FQNNGV. Trimming took 3 bases from V and 3 from J; bases not matched to a gene: 4. Here the CDR3 reads CASSLGLAGGYEQYF. CDR3 nucleotides: TGTGCCAGCAGCTTGGGTCTAGCGGGAGGCTACGAGCAGTACTTC.

The chain uses TRBV29-1 and TRBJ2-6; D call uncertain. CDR1 and CDR2 from the germline V gene are SQVTM and ANQGSEA. This CDR3 contains 14 residues. Trimming took off 4 bases at V and 0 bases at J, with 7 bases between the two ends. As DNA, the CDR3 is TGCAGCGTTGGTTCCAGCTCTGGGGCCAACGTCCTGACTTTC. Translated: CSVGSSSGANVLTF. Complete variable domain (other parts from reference TRBV29-1 and TRBJ2-6): SAVISQKPSRDICQRGTSLTIQCQVDSQVTMMFWYRQQPGQSLTLIATANQGSEATYESGFVIDKFPISRPNLTFSTLTVSNMSPEDSSIYLCSVGSSSGANVLTFGAGSRLTVL.

This chain links TRBV9 with TRBJ2-5; possibly TRBD1 or TRBD2 for D (5 bases each). Deletions cut 3 bases from V and 5 bases from J, with 20 bases between. From germline, CDR1 is SGDLS and CDR2 YYNGEE. The CDR3 has 16 residues. CDR3 loop: CASSEGRVGAAETQYF. CDR3 coding DNA: TGTGCCAGCAGCGAGGGCAGGGTAGGAGCGGCGGAGACCCAGTACTTC.

The rearrangement uses TRBV5-3 and TRBJ2-3, with no clear D. TRBV5-3 is known as an ORF, though its function is uncertain. V was clipped by 0 bases and J by 1 base, with 9 bases between them. This CDR3 has 15 residues. The CDR3 reads CARSLEKVRTDTQYF. The DNA of the CDR3 is TGTGCCAGAAGCTTGGAGAAAGTCCGCACAGATACGCAGTATTTT.

This chain uses TRBV5-1 with TRBJ2-1; 8 bases map to TRBD1. Losses at the gene ends were 1 base for V and 9 bases for J; bases not matched to a gene: 18. Per the germline V gene, CDR1 is SGHRS and CDR2 is YFSETQ. The CDR3 sequence is 18 residues long. The CDR3 DNA sequence: TGCGCCAGCAGCTTGAGAGGGACAGGCCTTCGGCAGATCACTGAGCAGTTCTTC. Translating gives CASSLRGTGLRQITEQFF.